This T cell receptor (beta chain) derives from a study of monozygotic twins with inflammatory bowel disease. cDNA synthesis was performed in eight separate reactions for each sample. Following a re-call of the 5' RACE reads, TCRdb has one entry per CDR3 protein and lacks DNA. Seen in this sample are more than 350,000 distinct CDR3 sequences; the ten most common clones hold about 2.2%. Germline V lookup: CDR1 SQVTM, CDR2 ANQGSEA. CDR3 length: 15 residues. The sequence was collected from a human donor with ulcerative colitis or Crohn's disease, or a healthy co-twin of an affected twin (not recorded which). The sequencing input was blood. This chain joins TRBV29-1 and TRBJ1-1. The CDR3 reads CSVTGRLVQNTEAFF.